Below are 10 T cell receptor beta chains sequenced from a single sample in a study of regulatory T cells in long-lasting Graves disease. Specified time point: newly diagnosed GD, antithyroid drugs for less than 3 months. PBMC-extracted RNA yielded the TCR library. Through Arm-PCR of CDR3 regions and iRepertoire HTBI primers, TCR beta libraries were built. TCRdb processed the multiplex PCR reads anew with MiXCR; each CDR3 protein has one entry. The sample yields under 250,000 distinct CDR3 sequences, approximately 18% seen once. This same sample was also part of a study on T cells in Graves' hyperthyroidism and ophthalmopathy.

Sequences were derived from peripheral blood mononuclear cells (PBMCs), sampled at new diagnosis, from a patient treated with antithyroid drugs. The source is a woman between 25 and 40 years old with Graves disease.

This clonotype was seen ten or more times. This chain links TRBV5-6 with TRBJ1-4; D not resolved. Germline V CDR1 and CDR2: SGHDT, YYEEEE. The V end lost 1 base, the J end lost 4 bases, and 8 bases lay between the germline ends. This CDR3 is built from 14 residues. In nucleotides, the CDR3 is TGTGCCAGCAGCTTGCGGCAGCATAATGAAAAACTGTTTTTT. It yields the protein CASSLRQHNEKLFF.

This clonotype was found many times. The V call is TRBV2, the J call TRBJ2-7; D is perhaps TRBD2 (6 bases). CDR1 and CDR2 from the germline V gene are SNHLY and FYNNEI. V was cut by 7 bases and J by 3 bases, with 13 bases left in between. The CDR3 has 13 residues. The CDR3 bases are TGTGCCAGCAAAAGGGACTCCCTCTACGAGCAGTACTTC. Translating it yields CASKRDSLYEQYF.

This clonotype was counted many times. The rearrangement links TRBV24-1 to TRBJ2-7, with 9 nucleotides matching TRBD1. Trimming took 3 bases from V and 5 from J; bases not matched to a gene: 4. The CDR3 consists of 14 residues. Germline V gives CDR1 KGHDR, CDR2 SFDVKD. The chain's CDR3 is CATSDPTGGDEQYF. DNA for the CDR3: TGTGCCACCAGTGATCCGACAGGGGGGGACGAGCAGTACTTC.

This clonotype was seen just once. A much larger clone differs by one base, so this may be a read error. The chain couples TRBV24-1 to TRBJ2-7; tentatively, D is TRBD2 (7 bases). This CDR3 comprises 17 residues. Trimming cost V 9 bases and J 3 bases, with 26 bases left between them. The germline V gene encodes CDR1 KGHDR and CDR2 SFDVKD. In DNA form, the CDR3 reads TGTGCCACCTCGGGACACCACACCCCCGGCGGGAGCTACGAGCAGTACTTC. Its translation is CATSGHHTPGGSYEQYF.

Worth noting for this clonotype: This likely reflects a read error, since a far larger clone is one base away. The CDR3 loop reads CASSSATGGYEQYF. The CDR3, as DNA: TGTGCCAGCAGTTCCGCGACAGGGGGCTACGAGCAGTACTTC. V gene TRBV12-3 or TRBV12-4 combines with J gene TRBJ2-7, with TRBD1 matching over 9 bases. Losses at the gene ends were 4 bases for V and 3 bases for J; bases not matched to a gene: 4. The CDR3 spans 14 residues.

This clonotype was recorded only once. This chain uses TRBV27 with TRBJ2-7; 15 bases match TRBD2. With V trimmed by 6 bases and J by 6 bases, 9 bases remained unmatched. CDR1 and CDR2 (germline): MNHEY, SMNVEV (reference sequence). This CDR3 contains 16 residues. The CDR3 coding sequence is TGTGCCAGCAGCCCCCGGACTAGCGGGAGGGCCCGCGAGCAGTACTTC. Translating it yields CASSPRTSGRAREQYF.

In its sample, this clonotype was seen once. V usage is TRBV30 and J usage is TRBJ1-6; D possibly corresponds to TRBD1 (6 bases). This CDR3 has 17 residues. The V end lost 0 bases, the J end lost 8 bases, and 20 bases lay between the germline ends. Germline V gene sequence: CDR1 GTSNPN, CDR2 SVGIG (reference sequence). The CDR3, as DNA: TGTGCCTGGAGTGTCCACCCTTTTGTGGGGGCAGATTCACCCCTCCACTTT. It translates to CAWSVHPFVGADSPLHF.

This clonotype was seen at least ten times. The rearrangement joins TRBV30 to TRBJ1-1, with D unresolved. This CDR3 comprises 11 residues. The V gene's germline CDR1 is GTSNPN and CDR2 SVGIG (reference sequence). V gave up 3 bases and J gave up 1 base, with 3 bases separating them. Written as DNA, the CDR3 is TGTGCCTGGAGGAGGAACACTGAAGCTTTCTTT. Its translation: CAWRRNTEAFF. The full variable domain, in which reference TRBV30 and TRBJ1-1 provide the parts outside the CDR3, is SQTIHQWPATLVQPVGSPLSLECTVEGTSNPNLYWYRQAAGRGLQLLFYSVGIGQISSEVPQNLSASRPQDRQFILSSKKLLLSDSGFYLCAWRRNTEAFFGQGTRLTVV.

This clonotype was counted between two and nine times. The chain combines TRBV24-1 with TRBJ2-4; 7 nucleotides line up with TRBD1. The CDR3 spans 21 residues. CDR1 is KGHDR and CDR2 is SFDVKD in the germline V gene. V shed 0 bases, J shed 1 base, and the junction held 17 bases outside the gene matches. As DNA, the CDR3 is TGTGCCACCAGTGATTTGTTTTTCCGCGACAGGGATTTTGGGGCCAAAAACATTCAGTACTTC. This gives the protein CATSDLFFRDRDFGAKNIQYF.

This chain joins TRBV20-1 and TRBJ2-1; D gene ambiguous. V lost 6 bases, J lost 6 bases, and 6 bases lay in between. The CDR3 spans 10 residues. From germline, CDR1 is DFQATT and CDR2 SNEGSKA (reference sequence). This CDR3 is CSASRNEQFF. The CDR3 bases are TGCAGTGCAAGTCGCAATGAGCAGTTCTTC.